This T cell receptor (beta chain) was recovered during a study of blood T cell repertoires in COVID-19. As for the study in general: Spain, Italy and the United States supplied samples that represented acute and convalescent COVID-19.

In the study's own analysis: Amplification of reference gene primers was used by the study to estimate nucleated cell counts. Clones were sequenced by immunoSEQ multiplex PCR, and TCRdb holds only the in-frame ones, with some missing. The V and J calls and the clone size are those of that table, but D and trimming were determined from the DNA. The sample yields about 150,000 clones, over 70% seen once. What was sequenced was peripheral blood. This clonotype was sampled from a man aged 50-59 years with active COVID-19.

The CDR3 DNA follows: TGTGCCAGCAGTTTAACAGGGGAAACAGATACGCAGTATTTT. It yields the protein CASSLTGETDTQYF. The genes are TRBV27 and TRBJ2-3; 7 bases are a match to TRBD1. Germline V gives CDR1 MNHEY, CDR2 SMNVEV (reference sequence). V shed 2 bases and J 3 bases; nucleotides not matched to a gene: 2. The CDR3 totals 14 residues.